Shown below are 25 T cell receptor beta chains from a single sample sequenced in a study of shared clonotypes between healthy human individuals. Data came from immunoSEQ multiplex PCR; TCRdb stores just in-frame clones and leaves some out. The sample lists about 680,000 clones, approximately 73% seen once, with around 2% in the top ten. Input material: memory CD4+ T cells sorted from blood. Subset of the sample: CD45RA-negative fraction. The receptors were gathered from a young woman in good health.

J is TRBJ1-1 and V is TRBV10-3; D not resolved. Trimming took 8 bases from V and 4 from J, leaving 14 bases between them. The CDR3 spans 13 residues. CDR1 and CDR2 from the germline V gene are ENHRY and SYGVKD. CDR3 region: CAIRRESRTEAFF. The DNA of the CDR3 is TGTGCCATCCGTAGAGAAAGTCGCACTGAAGCTTTCTTT.

This rearrangement joins TRBV7-2 to TRBJ2-2, with 8 bases that match TRBD1. CDR1 is SGHTA and CDR2 is FQGNSA in the germline V gene. This CDR3 has 15 amino acids. Trimming took 10 bases from V and 1 from J; bases not matched to a gene: 8. The CDR3 coding sequence is TGTGCCACCGGAGAGGGGACAGGGAACACCGGGGAGCTGTTTTTT. Protein: CATGEGTGNTGELFF.

In this sample, this clone turned up a few times. The gene calls are TRBV6-4 and TRBJ2-3; possibly TRBD1 or TRBD2 for D (5 bases each). Germline V CDR1 and CDR2: MRHNA, SNTAGT. With 5 bases removed from V and 2 bases from J, the gap between germline ends came to 8 bases. The length of the CDR3 is 13 residues. CDR3 loop: CASSLGATDTQYF. CDR3 nucleotide sequence: TGTGCCAGCAGTCTCGGGGCCACAGATACGCAGTATTTT.

This sequence joins TRBV11-2 and TRBJ2-7; 7 bases map to TRBD2. CDR1 is SGHAT, CDR2 FQNNGV, per germline. V lost 2 bases to trimming and J lost 4 bases; unmatched junction nucleotides: 5. The CDR3 loop spans 14 amino acids. The CDR3 sequence: CASSLPQAGYEQYF. The CDR3 nucleotides read TGTGCCAGCAGCTTACCCCAAGCGGGGTACGAGCAGTACTTC.

This chain uses TRBV5-4 with TRBJ1-2; D gene uncertain. Looked up from germline, CDR1 is SGHNT and CDR2 is YYREEE (reference sequence). The CDR3 contains 13 residues. V gave up 7 bases and J gave up 7 bases, with 17 bases separating them. The CDR3 DNA reads TGTGCCAGCTCTCGGGGAGAACGTCTTGGCTACACCTTC. It translates to CASSRGERLGYTF.

The rearrangement links TRBV9 to TRBJ2-2; D is perhaps TRBD2 (6 bases). Germline V lookup: CDR1 SGDLS, CDR2 YYNGEE. Trimming stripped 4 bases from V and 2 bases from J, with 12 bases between. CDR3 length: 15 amino acids. CDR3 in DNA: TGTGCCAGCAGCATTAGCGGAAGAAACACCGGGGAGCTGTTTTTT. It encodes CASSISGRNTGELFF.

CDR3 bases: TGTGCCAGCAGTTTTCCAGCGGGAGTTAGAGAGCAGTACTTC. Residues: CASSFPAGVREQYF. The V call is TRBV28, the J call TRBJ2-7; 8 bases are a match to TRBD2. V gave up 3 bases and J gave up 7 bases; unmatched junction bases: 8. The CDR3 has 14 amino acids. Germline V CDR1 and CDR2: MDHEN, SYDVKM.

This chain joins TRBV27 and TRBJ1-3; D is ambiguous. The germline V and J ends were trimmed by 5 bases and 3 bases, with 11 bases remaining between them. Germline-derived CDR1 and CDR2 are MNHEY and SMNVEV (reference sequence). This CDR3 spans 14 amino acids. The CDR3 DNA sequence: TGTGCCAGCAGTAGGGCCCGCTATGGAAACACCATATATTTT. Amino acids: CASSRARYGNTIYF.

The chain is built from TRBV5-1 and TRBJ2-2; D is possibly TRBD1 (5 bases). The CDR3 spans 16 residues. Per the germline V gene, CDR1 is SGHRS and CDR2 is YFSETQ. Between the trimmed V and J ends, which lost 4 bases and 4 bases, there was a span of 17 bases. The CDR3 region has the DNA TGCGCCAGCAGCCCCCCCGAGCAGGGCGTCACCGGGGAGCTGTTTTTT. This gives the protein CASSPPEQGVTGELFF.

In its sample, this clone was seen a few times. The chain employs TRBV7-8 and TRBJ2-5, with 7 bases aligning to TRBD2. The CDR3 length is 15 residues. Germline CDR1 and CDR2: SGHVS and FQNEAQ. V was clipped by 4 bases and J by 4 bases; unmatched bases: 9. The CDR3 loop reads CASSSLRLASETQYF. The CDR3 bases are TGTGCCAGCAGCTCGCTCCGACTAGCATCAGAGACCCAGTACTTC.

The V and J genes are TRBV19 and TRBJ2-7, with D possibly TRBD2 on 6 matching bases. Per germline, CDR1 LNHDA and CDR2 SQIVND (reference sequence). Trimming left V 3 bases short and J 2 bases short, with 11 bases between. The CDR3 covers 14 residues. CDR3 sequence reads: CASSMGGTTYEQYF. In DNA, the CDR3 is TGTGCCAGTAGTATGGGGGGTACCACCTACGAGCAGTACTTC.

This clone appeared many times. The rearrangement links TRBV19 to TRBJ1-4; 7 bases agree with TRBD1. The V segment lost 7 bases and the J segment 8 bases; nucleotides outside the gene matches: 7. In germline, CDR1 is LNHDA, CDR2 SQIVND (reference sequence). This CDR3 has 13 residues. CDR3 amino acids: CASTGQAVEKLFF. The CDR3 coding sequence is TGTGCCAGTACAGGACAGGCGGTGGAAAAACTGTTTTTT.

The chain recombines TRBV5-3 with TRBJ2-5, with unresolved D. TRBV5-3 is known as an ORF, though its function is uncertain. Between the trimmed V and J ends, which lost 2 bases and 0 bases, there was a span of 5 bases. The CDR3 length is 13 residues. In nucleotides, the CDR3 is TGTGCCAGAAGCTTCGGTAACCAAGAGACCCAGTACTTC. Translation gives CARSFGNQETQYF.

Points on this clone: A read error may be the cause here, since a much bigger clone is one base away. The chain couples TRBV9 to TRBJ2-7; 13 bases fit TRBD2. Germline CDR1 and CDR2: SGDLS and YYNGEE. This CDR3 is built from 15 residues. V trimming: 4 bases; J trimming: 3 bases; junction bases outside the gene matches: 4. In DNA form, the CDR3 reads TGTGCCAGCAGCATCGGGACTAGCGGGAACTACGAGCAGTACTTC. Translation gives CASSIGTSGNYEQYF.

The chain links TRBV27 to TRBJ2-6; 7 nucleotides align to TRBD1. Germline-derived CDR1 and CDR2 are MNHEY and SMNVEV (reference sequence). The V and J ends lost 2 bases and 4 bases, in that order; junction bases with no gene match: 5. This CDR3 is built from 16 residues. CDR3 in amino acids: CASSLPTGAGANVLTF. The CDR3 nucleotides read TGTGCCAGCAGTTTACCCACAGGGGCAGGGGCCAACGTCCTGACTTTC.

For this clone: Here the CDR3 omits its conserved ending phenylalanine or tryptophan, so a read error is the likely source. The DNA is omitted, as the CDR3 cannot be located on it reliably, and the CDR3 follows TCRdb's listing. The rearrangement joins TRBV6-1 to TRBJ1-3. Per germline, CDR1 MNHNS and CDR2 SASEGT. The CDR3 region is 8 residues in length, termini included. CDR3 sequence: CASSAFRG.

The chain is built from TRBV19 and TRBJ2-1, with D possibly TRBD2 on 6 matching bases. This CDR3 is built from 16 residues. V lost 4 bases, J lost 10 bases, and 23 bases lay in between. Germline V CDR1 and CDR2: LNHDA, SQIVND (reference sequence). CDR3 in amino acids: CASSNQGGPTGAEQFF. CDR3 in DNA: TGTGCCAGTAGTAATCAGGGAGGCCCGACGGGTGCCGAGCAGTTCTTC.

The V call is TRBV6-1, the J call TRBJ2-7; 8 bases match TRBD2. The V gene end was trimmed by 0 bases and the J gene end by 3 bases; junction bases not matched to a gene: 10. The CDR3 is made up of 17 amino acids. The germline CDR1 and CDR2 sequences are MNHNS and SASEGT. The CDR3 region is CASSEALDGLAGYEQYF. The CDR3 bases are TGTGCCAGCAGTGAAGCGCTCGATGGGCTAGCGGGCTACGAGCAGTACTTC.

The gene calls are TRBV30 and TRBJ1-6, with a weak D call TRBD1 (5 bases). Between the trimmed V and J ends, which lost 3 bases and 7 bases, there was a span of 10 bases. The CDR3 consists of 13 residues. Germline V gene sequence: CDR1 GTSNPN, CDR2 SVGIG (reference sequence). The CDR3 protein is CAWSRGGNSPLHF. CDR3 sequence (DNA): TGTGCCTGGAGCCGGGGGGGGAATTCACCCCTCCACTTT.

The chain carries TRBV6-1 and TRBJ1-2; D unresolved. The CDR3 extends over 15 amino acids. V was cut by 1 base and J by 4 bases, with 13 bases left in between. Germline assignment: CDR1 MNHNS and CDR2 SASEGT. The CDR3 protein is CASSEGTLSIYGYTF. CDR3 coding DNA: TGTGCCAGCAGTGAAGGGACCCTAAGCATCTATGGCTACACCTTC.

The chain combines TRBV28 with TRBJ1-2; a weak D match, TRBD1 (5 bases). Between the trimmed V and J ends, which lost 4 bases and 2 bases, there was a span of 11 bases. The CDR3 is 14 residues long. Germline CDR1 MDHEN, CDR2 SYDVKM. The CDR3 is CASSSVGVNYGYTF. As DNA, the CDR3 is TGTGCCAGCAGTTCCGTGGGGGTGAACTATGGCTACACCTTC.

The chain uses TRBV5-1 and TRBJ1-1; D call uncertain. The CDR3 length is 13 residues. Germline lookup yields CDR1 SGHRS and CDR2 YFSETQ. With 4 bases removed from V and 0 bases from J, the gap between germline ends came to 7 bases. The CDR3 is CASSSRVNTEAFF. The DNA for the CDR3 is TGCGCCAGCAGCAGCAGAGTGAACACTGAAGCTTTCTTT.

The chain has TRBV7-9 and TRBJ2-3; D remains unclear. Germline V gene sequence: CDR1 SEHNR, CDR2 FQNEAQ (reference sequence). Trimming took off 1 base at V and 7 bases at J, with 6 bases between the two ends. This CDR3 contains 12 residues. The CDR3 coding sequence is TGTGCCAGCAGCTTAGAGGAACATACGCAGTATTTT. Residues: CASSLEEHTQYF.

The V gene is TRBV19, the J gene TRBJ2-3; TRBD2 matches at 7 bases. Germline assignment: CDR1 LNHDA and CDR2 SQIVND (reference sequence). V gave up 7 bases and J gave up 0 bases; unmatched junction bases: 4. This CDR3 is 14 amino acids long. CDR3 nucleotides: TGTGCCAGTACCGACGGGAGGAGCACAGATACGCAGTATTTT. It specifies CASTDGRSTDTQYF.

The genes are TRBV18 and TRBJ1-1, with 8 bases matching TRBD1. Germline assignment: CDR1 KGHSH and CDR2 LQKENI. Losses at the gene ends were 3 bases for V and 7 bases for J; bases not matched to a gene: 10. The CDR3 sequence is 15 residues long. Here the CDR3 DNA reads TGTGCCAGCTCACCGACGACAGGGGCGCGAGTTGAAGCTTTCTTT. This sequence encodes CASSPTTGARVEAFF. The whole variable domain, remainder taken from reference TRBV18 and TRBJ1-1, is NAGVMQNPRHLVRRRGQEARLRCSPMKGHSHVYWYRQLPEEGLKFMVYLQKENIIDESGMPKERFSAEFPKEGPSILRIQQVVRGDSAAYFCASSPTTGARVEAFFGQGTRLTVV.